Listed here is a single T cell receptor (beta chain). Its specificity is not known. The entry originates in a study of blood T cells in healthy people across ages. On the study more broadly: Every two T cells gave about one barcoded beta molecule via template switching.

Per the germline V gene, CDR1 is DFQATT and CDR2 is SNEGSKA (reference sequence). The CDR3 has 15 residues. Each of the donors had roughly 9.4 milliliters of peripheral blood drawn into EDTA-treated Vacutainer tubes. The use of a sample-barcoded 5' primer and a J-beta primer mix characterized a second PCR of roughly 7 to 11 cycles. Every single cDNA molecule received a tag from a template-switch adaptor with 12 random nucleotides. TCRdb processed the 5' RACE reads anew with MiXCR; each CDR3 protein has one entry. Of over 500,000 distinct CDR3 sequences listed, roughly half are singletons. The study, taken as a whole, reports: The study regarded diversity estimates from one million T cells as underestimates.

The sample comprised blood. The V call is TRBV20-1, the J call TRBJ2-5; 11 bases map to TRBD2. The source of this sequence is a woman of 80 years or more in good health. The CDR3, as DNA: TGCAGCACTCGAATTTTAGCGGGGGGGCAAGAGACCCAGTACTTC. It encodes CSTRILAGGQETQYF.